One sample yielded the 27 T cell receptor beta chains listed below, sequenced in a study of blood T cells in healthy people across ages. The second PCR ran about 6 to 12 cycles with a sample-barcoded 5' primer and J-beta primers. TCRdb re-called the 5' RACE reads with MiXCR, one entry per CDR3 protein. Counted here are some 640,000 distinct CDR3 sequences, approximately 49% occurring once; the ten biggest clones make up roughly 31%. The source material was blood. The receptors were gathered from a woman between 55 and 75 years old in good health.

The chain is built from TRBV12-3 or TRBV12-4 and TRBJ1-4, with a tentative D call TRBD1 (5 bases). V gave up 6 bases and J gave up 8 bases, with 16 bases separating them. The CDR3 consists of 14 residues. CDR3 loop: CASREDREGEKLFF. In nucleotides, the CDR3 is TGTGCCAGCAGGGAGGACCGAGAGGGGGAAAAACTGTTTTTT.

The chain couples TRBV7-8 to TRBJ2-6, with 7 nucleotides matching TRBD1. Germline V gene sequence: CDR1 SGHVS, CDR2 FQNEAQ. CDR3 length: 16 residues. V was clipped by 6 bases and J by 0 bases; unmatched bases: 5. CDR3 DNA: TGTGCCAGCAGTTGGACAGGCTACTCTGGGGCCAACGTCCTGACTTTC. It codes for CASSWTGYSGANVLTF.

About this clonotype itself: The junction departs from the called germline gene at one end, perhaps through a read error. The rearrangement joins TRBV2 to TRBJ1-1; D might be TRBD1 (5 bases). The CDR3 consists of 13 residues. Germline CDR1 reads SNHLY; CDR2 reads FYNNEI. The CDR3: CAGSESGSTEAFF. The CDR3 DNA is TGTGCCGGCAGTGAATCAGGGAGCACTGAAGCTTTCTTT.

The sample holds a few counts of this clonotype. The V call is TRBV28, the J call TRBJ2-7; 9 positions match TRBD1. This CDR3 has 15 residues. V trimming: 6 bases; J trimming: 2 bases; junction bases outside the gene matches: 8. CDR1 is MDHEN and CDR2 is SYDVKM in the germline V gene. The CDR3 DNA reads as TGTGCCAGCAGAGGGTCGGGACAGGGCACCTACGAGCAGTACTTC. The encoded protein is CASRGSGQGTYEQYF.

The chain links TRBV5-1 to TRBJ1-4, with 7 positions matching TRBD1. CDR1 and CDR2 from the germline V gene are SGHRS and YFSETQ. After removal of 3 bases from V and 8 bases from J, the junction contained 4 bases not matched to a gene. The CDR3 extends over 13 amino acids. The CDR3 coding sequence is TGCGCCAGCAGCTCACGACAGGGAGAAAAACTGTTTTTT. This encodes CASSSRQGEKLFF.

This chain connects TRBV6-5 to TRBJ2-5, with D possibly called TRBD1 or TRBD2 (6 bases each). The assigned J gene may be wrong: the sequence end matches TRBJ2-7 better. Germline CDR1 is MNHEY and CDR2 is SVGAGI. The CDR3 has 14 amino acids. CDR3 sequence: CASSYKGGRYEQYF. The CDR3 DNA is TGTGCCAGCAGTTATAAGGGGGGTAGGTACGAGCAGTACTTC.

This clonotype was counted ten times or more. The rearrangement links TRBV10-3 to TRBJ2-1; D tentatively fits TRBD1 or TRBD2 (5 bases each). The CDR3 has 13 amino acids. In germline, CDR1 is ENHRY, CDR2 SYGVKD. V was cut by 9 bases and J by 3 bases, with 12 bases left in between. This CDR3 reads CAILEGNYNEQFF. CDR3 DNA sequence: TGTGCCATTCTCGAGGGGAACTACAATGAGCAGTTCTTC.

The chain is built from TRBV29-1 and TRBJ2-1; 8 bases align to TRBD1. The V and J ends lost 2 bases and 4 bases, in that order; junction bases with no gene match: 7. CDR1 and CDR2 from the germline V gene are SQVTM and ANQGSEA. The CDR3 covers 15 residues. DNA of the CDR3: TGCAGCGTTGAATCAGACAGGGGTATTTACAATGAGCAGTTCTTC. This gives the protein CSVESDRGIYNEQFF.

This clonotype was detected once. The chain combines TRBV20-1 with TRBJ2-7, with 7 bases matching TRBD1. The V gene's germline CDR1 is DFQATT and CDR2 SNEGSKA (reference sequence). V gave up 2 bases and J gave up 2 bases; unmatched junction bases: 9. The CDR3 is 15 residues long. CDR3 in amino acids: CSARSRDRQAYEQYF. As DNA, the CDR3 is TGCAGTGCTAGATCCCGGGACAGACAAGCCTACGAGCAGTACTTC.

The J gene is TRBJ2-5, the V gene TRBV7-3; the match to TRBD1 covers 12 bases. The DNA end is more similar to TRBJ2-7, so the J call may be wrong. Germline-derived CDR1 and CDR2 are SGHTA and FQGTGA. The length of the CDR3 is 15 residues. As DNA, the CDR3 is TGTGCCAGCAGCTTAGTAGGGACAGGGGGCGACGAGCAGTACTTC. The encoded protein is CASSLVGTGGDEQYF.

This chain joins TRBV7-2 and TRBJ2-7, with TRBD2 matching over 8 bases. The germline gives CDR1 SGHTA, CDR2 FQGNSA. This CDR3 region has 16 residues. The junction had 14 bases not matched to a gene; V was cut back by 4 bases and J by 6 bases. The CDR3 region has the DNA TGTGCCAGCAGCTCTCGTACCGGGACTAGAACCTCCGAGCAGTACTTC. Protein: CASSSRTGTRTSEQYF.

The rearrangement links TRBV4-3 to TRBJ1-2; no reliable D call. From germline, CDR1 is LGHNA and CDR2 YSLEER. V was shortened by 1 base and J by 4 bases, with 16 bases between the two germline ends. The length of the CDR3 is 16 residues. The CDR3 reads CASSQVPDVLSYGYTF. For the CDR3, the DNA is TGCGCCAGCAGCCAAGTACCGGATGTACTTAGCTATGGCTACACCTTC.

The J gene is TRBJ2-7, the V gene TRBV11-1; D possibly uses TRBD1 or TRBD2 (5 bases each). V was trimmed by 3 bases and J by 0 bases, leaving 15 bases between them. Germline V gene sequence: CDR1 SGHAT, CDR2 FQDESV (reference sequence). The CDR3 sequence is 16 residues long. The CDR3 loop reads CASSFSRDLASYEQYF. The CDR3, as DNA: TGTGCCAGCAGCTTTTCCCGGGACCTCGCCTCCTACGAGCAGTACTTC.

As to this clonotype: One junction end does not reproduce the germline sequence, and a read error may be involved. V gene TRBV5-1 combines with J gene TRBJ2-5, with D perhaps TRBD1 or TRBD2 (5 bases each). CDR1 and CDR2 from the germline V gene are SGHRS and YFSETQ. The CDR3 covers 13 residues. CDR3: CVSSRDHQETQYF. Here the CDR3 DNA reads TGCGTCAGCAGCAGGGACCACCAAGAGACCCAGTACTTC.

This clonotype was detected ten times or more. V usage is TRBV5-6 and J usage is TRBJ2-5; TRBD1 might be the D (6 bases). Trimming removed 3 bases at V and 8 bases at J, with 11 bases between. The CDR3 length is 12 residues. In germline, CDR1 is SGHDT, CDR2 YYEEEE. The CDR3 sequence: CASSYPTGTQYF. The CDR3 DNA reads as TGTGCCAGCAGCTACCCGACAGGCACCCAGTACTTC.

This clonotype was seen more than once but under ten times. V usage is TRBV7-2 and J usage is TRBJ2-1; D is possibly TRBD1 or TRBD2 (5 bases each). Germline V lookup: CDR1 SGHTA, CDR2 FQGNSA. The CDR3 contains 14 residues. Deletions cut 1 base from V and 6 bases from J, with 10 bases between. The CDR3 sequence: CASSLDPGRNEQFF. The CDR3 DNA reads TGTGCCAGCAGCTTAGACCCGGGGCGCAATGAGCAGTTCTTC.

The chain combines TRBV20-1 with TRBJ2-5; TRBD2 is a possible D gene (6 bases). This CDR3 contains 15 residues. The ends were cut back, 7 bases at V and 5 bases at J, with 23 bases in the middle. Germline CDR1 DFQATT, CDR2 SNEGSKA (reference sequence). The CDR3 reads CSVSLTTGGTETQYF. The CDR3 bases are TGCAGTGTTAGCTTAACGACGGGCGGGACGGAGACCCAGTACTTC.

V is TRBV7-2 and J is TRBJ2-1, with 7 nucleotides matching TRBD2. CDR3 length: 13 amino acids. Germline lookup yields CDR1 SGHTA and CDR2 FQGNSA. J lost 7 bases, V lost 8 bases, and 8 bases had no gene match. The CDR3 DNA reads TGTGCCAGCTTGCGGGAGAAGCGTAATGAGCAGTTCTTC. Amino acids: CASLREKRNEQFF.

CDR3 nucleotide sequence: TGTGCCAGCAGAAGTCCCTGGGCCCACACCGGGGAGCTGTTTTTT. Encoded protein: CASRSPWAHTGELFF. The chain has TRBV2 and TRBJ2-2; no firm D call. V shed 6 bases and J shed 3 bases, with 14 bases lying between them. From germline, CDR1 is SNHLY and CDR2 FYNNEI. The CDR3 length is 15 residues.

The chain has TRBV20-1 and TRBJ2-7, with 9 bases fitting TRBD2. This CDR3 contains 17 residues. The trim removed 0 bases at V and 7 bases at J, leaving 16 bases unmatched. Germline assignment: CDR1 DFQATT and CDR2 SNEGSKA (reference sequence). CDR3: CSARDVFSSGSRGEQYF. The CDR3 DNA reads as TGCAGTGCTAGAGACGTCTTTAGTAGCGGGAGTAGAGGGGAGCAGTACTTC.

This chain connects TRBV7-2 to TRBJ2-1, with TRBD2 identical over 9 bases. This CDR3 spans 18 amino acids. Germline values: CDR1 SGHTA, CDR2 FQGNSA. The J segment lost 0 bases and the V segment lost 5 bases, leaving 11 bases of the junction unmatched. CDR3 sequence reads: CASSTLRAGGGSYNEQFF. The CDR3 DNA is TGTGCCAGCAGCACCCTCCGAGCGGGAGGAGGCTCCTACAATGAGCAGTTCTTC.

This clonotype appeared a few times. The chain combines TRBV28 with TRBJ1-1, with D possibly being TRBD1 (5 bases). The CDR3 sequence is 14 residues long. Looked up from germline, CDR1 is MDHEN and CDR2 is SYDVKM. V lost 6 bases, J lost 4 bases, and 15 bases lay in between. This chain's CDR3 is CASRAGTMSTEAFF. For the CDR3, the DNA is TGTGCCAGCAGGGCGGGGACCATGAGCACTGAAGCTTTCTTT. Looking up the rest from reference TRBV28 and TRBJ1-1 gives the full variable domain: DVKVTQSSRYLVKRTGEKVFLECVQDMDHENMFWYRQDPGLGLRLIYFSYDVKMKEKGDIPEGYSVSREKKERFSLILESASTNQTSMYLCASRAGTMSTEAFFGQGTRLTVV.

In its sample, this clonotype was seen a few times. V gene TRBV29-1 combines with J gene TRBJ1-2; D uncertain. Trimming took off 6 bases at V and 7 bases at J, with 18 bases between the two ends. Germline CDR1 and CDR2: SQVTM and ANQGSEA. The CDR3 sequence is 13 residues long. Here the CDR3 DNA reads TGCAGCGTCTCAACCGGGCTCTCCGCTGGCTACACCTTC. This gives the protein CSVSTGLSAGYTF.

The gene calls are TRBV18 and TRBJ1-2; a weak D match, TRBD1 (6 bases). The germline V and J ends were trimmed by 5 bases and 4 bases, with 14 bases remaining between them. The CDR3 runs to 14 residues. From germline, CDR1 is KGHSH and CDR2 LQKENI. The CDR3 nucleotides read TGTGCCAGCTCATCATACAGGGACACCTATGGCTACACCTTC. Translating gives CASSSYRDTYGYTF.

This clonotype was recorded many times. The chain carries TRBV14 and TRBJ2-5; 7 nucleotides align to TRBD2. This CDR3 comprises 14 residues. CDR1 and CDR2 from the germline V gene are SGHDN and FVKESK. The V gene end was trimmed by 0 bases and the J gene end by 11 bases; junction bases not matched to a gene: 9. As DNA, the CDR3 is TGTGCCAGCAGCCAAGATCTAAGCCCCGGGGGGCAGTACTTC. Translation: CASSQDLSPGGQYF.

There are a few counts of this clonotype. This chain uses TRBV20-1 with TRBJ2-7; D unclear. Germline CDR1 reads DFQATT; CDR2 reads SNEGSKA (reference sequence). The CDR3 loop spans 15 amino acids. Between the trimmed V and J ends, which lost 1 base and 4 bases, there was a span of 17 bases. The CDR3 loop is CSARVMTFLRYEQYF. CDR3 bases: TGCAGTGCTAGAGTTATGACTTTCCTACGTTACGAGCAGTACTTC.

This clonotype showed up just once. A much larger clone differs from this one at a single base, so this may be a read error. For the CDR3, the DNA is TGCAGTGCTCCGACAGGTTCCGGGGGTAACATTCAGTACTTC. This encodes CSAPTGSGGNIQYF. The rearrangement uses TRBV20-1 and TRBJ2-4, with D possibly called TRBD1 or TRBD2 (6 bases each). Germline V lookup: CDR1 DFQATT, CDR2 SNEGSKA (reference sequence). There are 14 residues in the CDR3. V was pared by 5 bases and J by 7 bases, with 18 bases between.